The rows below give T cell receptor beta chains drawn from one sample of a study of response to subunit inactivated influenza vaccine. TCRdb processed the RT-PCR reads anew with MiXCR; each CDR3 protein has one entry. The sample yields 500,000 to 550,000 distinct CDR3 sequences, 20% to 25% seen once. These data also featured in a second study, about T cells expressing NK-cell markers.

The starting material was CD4+ T cells sorted from PBMCs, obtained approximately 13 days after vaccination. The receptors derive from a man over 45 who received an inactivated influenza vaccine. Each CDR3 is given with its conserved first and last residue. The D gene is left open where the match is weak. Part of the rows lack a size; the others show once, few, many or a class for expanded clones.

D	V	size	J	CDR3	DNA
-	TRBV20-1	-	TRBJ2-2	CSAMTGVRSTGELFF	TGCAGTGCTATGACAGGTGTTAGGAGCACCGGGGAGCTGTTTTTT
-	TRBV5-1	few	TRBJ1-4	CASSAEGEKLFF	TGCGCCAGCAGCGCCGAGGGGGAAAAACTGTTTTTT
-	TRBV7-9	-	TRBJ2-7	CASSPLEGRKAYEQYF	TGTGCCAGCAGCCCCCTGGAGGGCAGGAAGGCCTACGAGCAGTACTTC
TRBD1	TRBV5-1	few	TRBJ1-1	CASSLASQGATEAFF	TGCGCCAGCAGCTTGGCCAGTCAGGGGGCGACTGAAGCTTTCTTT
-	TRBV7-2	few	TRBJ2-7	CASSLVWRVPIHEQYF	TGTGCCAGCAGCTTAGTTTGGAGGGTCCCGATCCACGAGCAGTACTTC
TRBD1	TRBV20-1	-	TRBJ2-7	CSVPPGQGIHEQYF	TGCAGTGTCCCCCCGGGACAGGGAATCCACGAGCAGTACTTC
TRBD2	TRBV5-1	few	TRBJ2-1	CASRGGFGTSGINEQFF	TGCGCCAGCAGGGGGGGGTTCGGGACTAGCGGGATTAATGAGCAGTTCTTC
-	TRBV5-1	-	TRBJ2-3	CASSLGQEGTDTQYF	TGCGCCAGCAGCTTGGGGCAGGAGGGCACAGATACGCAGTATTTT
-	TRBV21-1	-	TRBJ1-5	CASSGQPNQPQHF	TGTGCCAGCAGCGGACAGCCCAATCAGCCCCAGCATTTT
TRBD1	TRBV12-3/TRBV12-4	-	TRBJ2-5	CASRATGPRETQYF	TGTGCCAGCAGAGCGACAGGGCCACGGGAGACCCAGTACTTC
-	TRBV12-3/TRBV12-4	many	TRBJ2-1	CASSPIPVEQFF	TGTGCCAGCAGTCCCATTCCTGTTGAGCAGTTCTTC
-	TRBV6-1	few	TRBJ2-2	CASRRGSANTGELFF	TGTGCCAGCAGGCGGGGCAGTGCGAACACCGGGGAGCTGTTTTTT
TRBD2	TRBV7-3	many	TRBJ2-2	CASSPGLAGNTGELFF	TGTGCCAGCAGCCCCGGACTAGCGGGGAACACCGGGGAGCTGTTTTTT
-	TRBV2	-	TRBJ2-3	CASSEAAGRGTDTQYF	TGTGCCAGCAGTGAAGCGGCAGGGCGGGGAACAGATACGCAGTATTTT
TRBD1	TRBV2	-	TRBJ1-5	CASSGDRGQQPQHF	TGTGCCAGCAGTGGGGACAGGGGGCAACAGCCCCAGCATTTT
-	TRBV20-1	few	TRBJ2-2	CSASAGPQGELFF	TGCAGTGCTTCGGCGGGACCCCAAGGGGAGCTGTTTTTT
-	TRBV5-1	-	TRBJ2-5	CASSLGGTGAQEETQYF	TGCGCCAGCAGCTTGGGGGGGACGGGGGCCCAGGAAGAGACCCAGTACTTC
TRBD2	TRBV20-1	-	TRBJ2-3	CSARGSGGAGDTQYF	TGCAGTGCTAGGGGTAGCGGGGGGGCCGGAGATACGCAGTATTTT
TRBD1	TRBV4-1	-	TRBJ1-4	CASSQDGQGGEKLFF	TGCGCCAGCAGCCAAGATGGACAGGGAGGCGAAAAACTGTTTTTT
-	TRBV4-2	-	TRBJ1-1	CASSQAGIQAFF	TGTGCCAGCAGCCAAGCAGGGATTCAAGCTTTCTTT
-	TRBV12-3/TRBV12-4	-	TRBJ2-5	CASSFSGLQETQYF	TGTGCCAGCAGTTTTTCAGGCCTGCAAGAGACCCAGTACTTC
-	TRBV29-1	-	TRBJ1-1	CSVLTARNTEAFF	TGCAGCGTGCTGACAGCCCGGAACACTGAAGCTTTCTTT
-	TRBV20-1	few	TRBJ1-4	CSVGWNEKLFF	TGCAGTGTGGGGTGGAATGAAAAACTGTTTTTT
-	TRBV7-9	-	TRBJ2-3	CASSYGFTDTQYF	TGTGCCAGCAGCTATGGCTTCACAGATACGCAGTATTTT
TRBD1	TRBV25-1	-	TRBJ2-4	CASSDTTGGLLAKNIQYF	TGTGCCAGCAGTGATACGACAGGGGGACTACTAGCCAAAAACATTCAGTACTTC
-	TRBV15	many	TRBJ1-2	CATSRGGDRYGYTF	TGTGCCACCAGCAGAGGAGGGGACCGATATGGCTACACCTTC
-	TRBV23-1	-	TRBJ2-3	CASSQRAGTDTQYF	TGCGCCAGCAGTCAAAGGGCCGGCACAGATACGCAGTATTTT
-	TRBV24-1	many	TRBJ2-5	CATSGSHLETQYF	TGTGCCACCAGTGGAAGCCATTTAGAGACCCAGTACTTC
-	TRBV4-3	few	TRBJ1-5	CASSQGKGEQPQHF	TGCGCCAGCAGCCAAGGCAAGGGTGAGCAGCCCCAGCATTTT
TRBD1	TRBV6-5	-	TRBJ1-6	CASSYATGGAYYNSPLHF	TGTGCCAGCAGTTACGCAACAGGGGGCGCTTATTATAATTCACCCCTCCACTTT
-	TRBV7-2	-	TRBJ2-5	CASSFGVGRGQETQYF	TGTGCCAGCAGCTTTGGAGTCGGGCGGGGCCAAGAGACCCAGTACTTC
-	TRBV20-1	few	TRBJ1-1	CSAPVRLRAEAFF	TGCAGTGCTCCAGTTCGTCTTCGGGCTGAAGCTTTCTTT
TRBD1	TRBV30	-	TRBJ2-7	CAWSLGTGAAYEQYF	TGTGCCTGGAGCCTCGGCACAGGGGCGGCCTACGAGCAGTACTTC
-	TRBV3-1	few	TRBJ2-1	CASSLLSGSSYNEQFF	TGTGCCAGCAGCCTCCTTAGCGGTAGCTCCTACAATGAGCAGTTCTTC
TRBD1	TRBV29-1	-	TRBJ2-2	CSAKLPTGANTGELFF	TGCAGCGCCAAACTCCCGACAGGGGCAAACACCGGGGAGCTGTTTTTT
TRBD2	TRBV25-1	many	TRBJ2-5	CASSDGRGGYETQYF	TGTGCCAGCAGTGACGGGAGGGGGGGTTATGAGACCCAGTACTTC
-	TRBV12-3/TRBV12-4	few	TRBJ2-5	CASSLGAVQQTQYF	TGTGCCAGCAGTTTAGGTGCAGTCCAGCAGACCCAGTACTTC
TRBD2	TRBV20-1	few	TRBJ2-1	CSAPRTSGWEEQFF	TGCAGTGCACCAAGGACTAGCGGGTGGGAGGAGCAGTTCTTC
-	TRBV7-2	many	TRBJ2-7	CASSLMVDSFYEQYF	TGTGCCAGCAGCTTAATGGTAGACAGTTTCTACGAGCAGTACTTC
-	TRBV7-6	-	TRBJ2-3	CASSLQGYTQYF	TGTGCCAGCAGCTTACAGGGATATACGCAGTATTTT
-	TRBV6-2/TRBV6-3	-	TRBJ2-3	CASSYAGTRASTDTQYF	TGTGCCAGCAGTTACGCGGGGACGAGGGCTAGCACAGATACGCAGTATTTT
-	TRBV29-1	few	TRBJ2-2	CSVVRGENTGELFF	TGCAGCGTTGTGCGGGGCGAGAACACCGGGGAGCTGTTTTTT
TRBD1	TRBV15	-	TRBJ2-7	CATSRAGTVYEQYF	TGTGCCACCAGCAGAGCCGGGACAGTCTACGAGCAGTACTTC
-	TRBV6-2/TRBV6-3	few	TRBJ1-5	CASSYSRGQPFFGNQPQHF	TGTGCCAGCAGTTACTCTCGAGGACAGCCTTTCTTCGGCAATCAGCCCCAGCATTTT
-	TRBV20-1	-	TRBJ2-1	CSAEGVVNEQFF	TGCAGTGCTGAGGGGGTGGTCAATGAGCAGTTCTTC
-	TRBV11-2	-	TRBJ2-3	CASSLDFGYRGDTQYF	TGTGCCAGCAGCTTAGATTTCGGTTACCGCGGGGATACGCAGTATTTT
-	TRBV7-8	-	TRBJ1-1	CASSLVGGQSTEAFF	TGTGCCAGCAGCTTAGTCGGTGGGCAAAGCACTGAAGCTTTCTTT
TRBD1	TRBV5-1	-	TRBJ2-1	CASSFGTGGYNEQFF	TGCGCCAGCAGCTTCGGGACAGGGGGTTACAATGAGCAGTTCTTC
TRBD2	TRBV6-1	-	TRBJ2-7	CASSGTSGLSYEQYF	TGTGCCAGCAGCGGGACTAGCGGGCTGTCCTACGAGCAGTACTTC
-	TRBV2	-	TRBJ2-5	CASSPPPRGGETQYF	TGTGCCAGCAGTCCTCCCCCCAGGGGCGGGGAGACCCAGTACTTC
TRBD1	TRBV12-3/TRBV12-4	few	TRBJ2-2	CASRYRGTGELFF	TGTGCCAGCAGATACAGGGGCACCGGGGAGCTGTTTTTT
-	TRBV10-3	few	TRBJ1-2	CAISASRVGYTF	TGTGCCATCAGTGCATCCAGGGTCGGCTACACCTTC
TRBD1	TRBV15	-	TRBJ2-3	CATSSHPTGGQYF	TGTGCCACCAGCAGCCACCCGACAGGGGGGCAGTATTTT
TRBD1	TRBV20-1	-	TRBJ2-1	CSARDREWEYNEQFF	TGCAGTGCTAGGGACAGGGAATGGGAGTACAATGAGCAGTTCTTC